The 32 T cell receptor beta chains in this list originate from one sample, sequenced in a study of control samples from healthy donors and cancer patients (dated by TCRdb to the early 2020s). The library was obtained by the immunoSEQ multiplex PCR assay. TCRdb obtained this table from immuneACCESS and retained in-frame rearrangements with V and J assigned. These tables miss some clones; where compared with another copy, unresolved V genes account for less than half of the shortfall, and the remainder is unexplained. The sample includes about 38,000 clones, with more than 70% observed a single time. About 22% of the sample comes from the top ten. The sequencing input was PBMCs. These receptors originate from a woman aged 55-75 years with lung cancer.

The chain is built from TRBV11-3 and TRBJ2-7, with TRBD2 identical over 7 bases. Trimming cost V 1 base and J 4 bases; bases outside gene matches: 7. This CDR3 has 15 residues. CDR1 and CDR2 from the germline V gene are SGHNT and YENEEA. The CDR3, as DNA: TGTGCCAGCAGCTTAGGAGGAACGGGGGGATACGAGCAGTACTTC. Translated: CASSLGGTGGYEQYF.

This clone has just one count. The V gene is TRBV7-9, the J gene TRBJ2-7; D is unclear. Trimming cost V 1 base and J 2 bases, with 12 bases left between them. This CDR3 contains 15 residues. Looked up from germline, CDR1 is SEHNR and CDR2 is FQNEAQ (reference sequence). The CDR3 bases are TGTGCCAGCAGCTTAGAGGTATCCTCACCCTACGAGCAGTACTTC. It translates to CASSLEVSSPYEQYF.

The chain couples TRBV6-5 to TRBJ2-2; tentatively, D is TRBD2 (5 bases). Germline CDR1 and CDR2: MNHEY and SVGAGI. CDR3 size: 14 residues. With 10 bases removed from V and 6 bases from J, the gap between germline ends came to 18 bases. CDR3 sequence (DNA): TGTGCCACCATGGGAACTAGTACTGCCGGGGAGCTGTTTTTT. Its translation: CATMGTSTAGELFF.

The chain uses TRBV6-6 and TRBJ1-6; 7 bases line up with TRBD1. CDR1 and CDR2 (germline): MNHNY, SVGAGI (reference sequence). V dropped 6 bases and J dropped 7; count of bases not matched to a gene: 9. The CDR3 is 15 residues long. CDR3 sequence reads: CASRTRGTANSPLHF. As DNA, the CDR3 is TGTGCCAGCAGGACGAGAGGGACAGCCAATTCACCCCTCCACTTT.

The chain is built from TRBV6-4 and TRBJ1-1; maybe TRBD1 (6 bases). This CDR3 comprises 13 residues. CDR1 and CDR2 (germline): MRHNA, SNTAGT. Trimming cost V 2 bases and J 7 bases, with 11 bases left between them. Here the CDR3 DNA reads TGTGCCAGCAGTGACGGGGGCGACGGTGAAGCTTTCTTT. It encodes CASSDGGDGEAFF.

This clone was recorded once. The V and J genes are TRBV10-3 and TRBJ1-2; no reliable D call. V was cut by 0 bases and J by 0 bases, with 11 bases left in between. In germline, CDR1 is ENHRY, CDR2 SYGVKD. CDR3 size: 16 residues. The CDR3 DNA follows: TGTGCCATCAGTGAGTCGGGCGGGTCAGCTAACTATGGCTACACCTTC. Its translation: CAISESGGSANYGYTF.

The gene calls are TRBV7-8 and TRBJ2-5; TRBD1 matches 7 bases. This CDR3 is built from 13 residues. V was pared by 6 bases and J by 7 bases, with 8 bases of the junction left unmatched. In germline, CDR1 is SGHVS, CDR2 FQNEAQ. The CDR3 DNA follows: TGTGCCAGCAGTCGAGACAGGGTCGCGACCCAGTACTTC. Translated, it gives CASSRDRVATQYF.

The J gene is TRBJ2-7, the V gene TRBV10-3, with 8 bases aligning to TRBD1. V was pared by 10 bases and J by 3 bases, with 8 bases of the junction left unmatched. CDR1 ENHRY and CDR2 SYGVKD come from the germline V gene. The CDR3 totals 13 residues. The CDR3 here is CATREGQVYEQYF. The CDR3 nucleotides are TGTGCCACCCGTGAGGGACAGGTCTACGAGCAGTACTTC.

DNA of the CDR3: TGTGCCAGCAGCTTAGATCCGGGAAGAGAGGCCAACGTCCTGACTTTC. Protein sequence: CASSLDPGREANVLTF. The J gene is TRBJ2-6, the V gene TRBV7-9; possibly TRBD2 for D (5 bases). CDR1 is SEHNR and CDR2 is FQNEAQ in the germline V gene (reference sequence). Trimming pared 1 base from V and 6 bases from J, leaving 13 bases between. This CDR3 region has 16 residues.

This chain uses TRBV10-3 with TRBJ1-1; D unresolved. Germline CDR1 is ENHRY and CDR2 is SYGVKD. V was trimmed by 2 bases and J by 1 base, leaving 11 bases between them. The CDR3 is 15 amino acids. The CDR3 reads CAISEREVTNTEAFF. DNA for the CDR3: TGTGCCATCAGTGAGCGTGAGGTGACGAACACTGAAGCTTTCTTT.

The chain uses TRBV7-8 and TRBJ1-2, with TRBD1 matching over 8 bases. The CDR3 runs to 14 residues. The J segment lost 0 bases and the V segment lost 6 bases, leaving 3 bases of the junction unmatched. Germline-derived CDR1 and CDR2 are SGHVS and FQNEAQ. As DNA, the CDR3 is TGTGCCAGCAGACAGGGGGTTGCTAACTATGGCTACACCTTC. Translated: CASRQGVANYGYTF.

This clone appeared a single time. The V gene is TRBV11-3, the J gene TRBJ1-3; 7 bases line up with TRBD1. V dropped 6 bases and J dropped 0; count of bases not matched to a gene: 5. CDR1 SGHNT and CDR2 YENEEA come from the germline V gene. CDR3 size: 15 residues. CDR3 sequence: CASSSGGSSGNTIYF. CDR3 bases: TGTGCCAGCAGTTCAGGGGGAAGCTCTGGAAACACCATATATTTT.

This chain connects TRBV2 to TRBJ1-4; D remains unclear. Germline V lookup: CDR1 SNHLY, CDR2 FYNNEI. CDR3 length equals 12 residues. CDR3 region: CATKSLDEKLFF. The CDR3 coding sequence is TGTGCTACCAAGTCCCTTGATGAAAAACTGTTTTTT.

The rearrangement links TRBV24-1 to TRBJ2-3, with 10 bases fitting TRBD1. Germline V gene lookup returns CDR1 KGHDR and CDR2 SFDVKD. With 12 bases clipped from V and 2 bases from J, the junction kept 19 bases outside the gene matches. This CDR3 is built from 18 residues. The CDR3, as DNA: TGTGCCGCGTACTGCCCACCGAGGGACAGGGGAATCACAGATACGCAGTATTTT. Amino acids: CAAYCPPRDRGITDTQYF.

The J gene is TRBJ1-5, the V gene TRBV12-5; D gene unclear. V was clipped by 0 bases and J by 0 bases, with 9 bases between them. Germline CDR1 LGHNT, CDR2 FRNRAP. The CDR3 is 16 amino acids. CDR3 sequence (DNA): TGTGCTAGTGGTTTGGTACTGGGCAATAGCAATCAGCCCCAGCATTTT. It yields the protein CASGLVLGNSNQPQHF.

DNA for the CDR3: TGTGCCAGCTTCAGGGGACTGAACACTGAAGCTTTCTTT. Encoded protein: CASFRGLNTEAFF. The chain joins TRBV18 to TRBJ1-1; weak D call: TRBD1 (6 bases). Germline lookup yields CDR1 KGHSH and CDR2 LQKENI. The V gene lost 7 bases and the J gene lost 0 bases, with 9 bases spanning the gap. The CDR3 length is 13 residues.

The chain carries TRBV7-2 and TRBJ1-2, with D hard to call. The ends were cut back, 2 bases at V and 7 bases at J, with 11 bases in the middle. Germline values: CDR1 SGHTA, CDR2 FQGNSA. This CDR3 comprises 13 residues. The CDR3, as DNA: TGTGCCAGCAGCTTAAACCAGGACCCTGGCTACACCTTC. It translates to CASSLNQDPGYTF.

The chain is built from TRBV6-7 and TRBJ2-2; D gene ambiguous. TRBV6-7 is treated as an ORF (open reading frame) with a function not yet certain. The CDR3 covers 16 residues. The ends were cut back, 0 bases at V and 2 bases at J, with 10 bases in the middle. The CDR3 loop is CASSYSRPANTGELFF. Here the CDR3 DNA reads TGTGCCAGCAGTTACTCGAGGCCAGCCAACACCGGGGAGCTGTTTTTT.

The CDR3 here is CASSPNTNTEAFF. CDR3 coding DNA: TGTGCCAGCAGCCCAAACACGAACACTGAAGCTTTCTTT. The chain employs TRBV5-4 and TRBJ1-1; D is unresolved. Deletions cut 4 bases from V and 1 base from J, with 8 bases between. CDR1 and CDR2 from the germline V gene are SGHNT and YYREEE (reference sequence). There are 13 residues in the CDR3.

The chain has TRBV7-2 and TRBJ1-1; D unclear. This CDR3 is 13 amino acids long. Germline V CDR1 and CDR2: SGHTA, FQGNSA. Deletions cut 5 bases from V and 0 bases from J, with 7 bases between. CDR3 sequence reads: CASSRGLNTEAFF. The CDR3 nucleotides read TGTGCCAGCAGCCGAGGATTGAACACTGAAGCTTTCTTT.

This clone was seen just once. CDR3 sequence (DNA): TGTGCCAGCAGCCCCGGGGGGGGTGCCGGGGAGCTGTTTTTT. Translation: CASSPGGGAGELFF. This chain connects TRBV5-4 to TRBJ2-2; 8 bases fit TRBD2. Per the germline V gene, CDR1 is SGHNT and CDR2 is YYREEE (reference sequence). After removal of 4 bases from V and 6 bases from J, the junction contained 5 bases not matched to a gene. The CDR3 totals 14 residues. Full variable domain (outside the CDR3, taken from reference TRBV5-4 and TRBJ2-2): ETGVTQSPTHLIKTRGQQVTLRCSSQSGHNTVSWYQQALGQGPQFIFQYYREEENGRGNFPPRFSGLQFPNYSSELNVNALELDDSALYLCASSPGGGAGELFFGEGSRLTVL.

The chain employs TRBV10-3 and TRBJ2-3; 7 bases are shared with TRBD2. The CDR3 consists of 15 residues. CDR1 is ENHRY and CDR2 is SYGVKD in the germline V gene. V lost 8 bases to trimming and J lost 1 base; unmatched junction nucleotides: 9. The CDR3 is CAISRNRGGTDTQYF. The CDR3, as DNA: TGTGCCATCTCGAGGAATCGGGGGGGCACAGATACGCAGTATTTT.

This clone has a single count. The chain combines TRBV19 with TRBJ2-2; TRBD1 matches at 9 bases. Germline lookup yields CDR1 LNHDA and CDR2 SQIVND (reference sequence). V trimming: 8 bases; J trimming: 7 bases; junction bases outside the gene matches: 8. This CDR3 has 14 residues. The CDR3 nucleotides read TGTGCCAGTTTACCGGGACAGGGTTTCGGGGAGCTGTTTTTT. It yields the protein CASLPGQGFGELFF.

The chain is built from TRBV18 and TRBJ2-7; 10 bases agree with TRBD2. The CDR3 is made up of 15 amino acids. Germline CDR1 is KGHSH and CDR2 is LQKENI. With V trimmed by 3 bases and J by 4 bases, 6 bases remained unmatched. The CDR3: CASSPSLAGLYEQYF. The CDR3 DNA reads TGTGCCAGCTCACCCTCACTAGCGGGGCTGTACGAGCAGTACTTC.

The V and J genes are TRBV5-4 and TRBJ2-7, with 9 bases identical to TRBD2. The CDR3 extends over 14 amino acids. Germline loops: CDR1 SGHNT, CDR2 YYREEE (reference sequence). The V and J ends lost 4 bases and 4 bases, in that order; junction bases with no gene match: 6. The CDR3 here is CASSALAGTYEQYF. CDR3 bases: TGTGCCAGCAGCGCCCTAGCGGGAACTTACGAGCAGTACTTC.

The chain combines TRBV14 with TRBJ2-1; D is undetermined. Germline V CDR1 and CDR2: SGHDN, FVKESK. The V gene lost 4 bases and the J gene lost 9 bases, with 7 bases spanning the gap. CDR3 length: 11 residues. The CDR3 DNA is TGTGCCAGCAGCCGGTGGAGTGAGCAGTTCTTC. It codes for CASSRWSEQFF.

The chain carries TRBV24-1 and TRBJ2-1, with 10 nucleotides matching TRBD2. V lost 9 bases and J lost 4; bases outside the gene matches: 11. The germline CDR1 and CDR2 sequences are KGHDR and SFDVKD. CDR3 length equals 16 residues. CDR3 sequence (DNA): TGTGCCACCTCAGATCCTCGGACTAGCGGATACAATGAGCAGTTCTTC. Translated, it gives CATSDPRTSGYNEQFF.

This chain joins TRBV27 and TRBJ1-2; 9 nucleotides agree with TRBD1. CDR3 size: 15 residues. V was clipped by 0 bases and J by 7 bases; unmatched bases: 6. CDR1 and CDR2 (germline): MNHEY, SMNVEV (reference sequence). The CDR3 spells CASSLSITGGSGYTF. The DNA of the CDR3 is TGTGCCAGCAGTTTATCGATCACAGGGGGCAGTGGCTACACCTTC.

V is TRBV6-6 and J is TRBJ1-2; 7 bases map to TRBD1. The junction had 7 bases not matched to a gene; V was cut back by 5 bases and J by 7 bases. There are 13 residues in the CDR3. Germline V gene lookup returns CDR1 MNHNY and CDR2 SVGAGI (reference sequence). DNA for the CDR3: TGTGCCAGCAGTCTACAGGGGTCGGGTGGCTACACCTTC. Its protein is CASSLQGSGGYTF.

The chain carries TRBV15 and TRBJ2-1; 10 positions agree with TRBD2. Losses at the gene ends were 2 bases for V and 6 bases for J; bases not matched to a gene: 10. Germline CDR1 LNHNV, CDR2 YYDKDF (reference sequence). The CDR3 is 17 amino acids. The chain's CDR3 is CATSRSGLAVLPNEQFF. CDR3 DNA: TGTGCCACCAGCAGATCAGGACTAGCGGTCCTTCCCAATGAGCAGTTCTTC.

The rearrangement joins TRBV24-1 to TRBJ2-2; 8 bases align to TRBD2. The V segment lost 9 bases and the J segment 5 bases; nucleotides outside the gene matches: 10. The CDR3 length is 15 residues. Germline V gene lookup returns CDR1 KGHDR and CDR2 SFDVKD. CDR3: CATREGTEDTGELFF. CDR3 DNA sequence: TGTGCCACCCGGGAGGGTACAGAGGATACCGGGGAGCTGTTTTTT.

The J gene is TRBJ1-2, the V gene TRBV12-3 or TRBV12-4, with D perhaps TRBD1 (5 bases). This CDR3 has 13 residues. The ends were cut back, 6 bases at V and 7 bases at J, with 15 bases in the middle. CDR3: CASRLSGAGGYTF. The CDR3 coding sequence is TGTGCCAGCAGGCTTAGTGGGGCCGGTGGCTACACCTTC.